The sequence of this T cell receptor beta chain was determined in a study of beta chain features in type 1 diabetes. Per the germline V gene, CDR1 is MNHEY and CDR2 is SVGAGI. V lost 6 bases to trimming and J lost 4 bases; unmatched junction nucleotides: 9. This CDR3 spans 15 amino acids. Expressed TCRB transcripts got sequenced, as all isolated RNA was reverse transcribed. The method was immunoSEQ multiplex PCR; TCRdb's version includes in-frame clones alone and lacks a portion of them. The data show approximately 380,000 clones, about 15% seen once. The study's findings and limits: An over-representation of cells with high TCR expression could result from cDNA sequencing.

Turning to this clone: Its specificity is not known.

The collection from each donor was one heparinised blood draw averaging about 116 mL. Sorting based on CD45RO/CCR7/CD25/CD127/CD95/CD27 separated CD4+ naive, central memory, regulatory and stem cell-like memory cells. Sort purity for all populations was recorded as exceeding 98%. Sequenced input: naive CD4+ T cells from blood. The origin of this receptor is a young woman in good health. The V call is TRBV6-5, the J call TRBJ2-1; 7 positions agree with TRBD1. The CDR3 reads CASRSDRVFYNEQFF. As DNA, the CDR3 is TGTGCCAGCAGATCTGACAGGGTGTTTTACAATGAGCAGTTCTTC.